Each of the 5 T cell receptor beta chains below was sequenced from the same sample in a study of blood T cell repertoires in COVID-19. The repertoire was sequenced with immunoSEQ multiplex PCR; TCRdb's copy has only in-frame clones and lacks some. The sample has roughly 250,000 clones; more than 80% are singletons. Sequencing used peripheral blood. The receptors shown here come from a human donor in a cohort sampled during active COVID-19.

This chain joins TRBV6-5 and TRBJ1-3; D remains ambiguous. Trimming removed 7 bases from V and 2 bases from J, with 15 bases in between. Looked up from germline, CDR1 is MNHEY and CDR2 is SVGAGI. CDR3 length: 15 residues. This chain's CDR3 is CASTPGRRAGNTIYF. The CDR3 DNA reads as TGTGCCAGCACCCCCGGAAGGAGGGCTGGAAACACCATATATTTT.

V gene TRBV15 combines with J gene TRBJ1-4, with 10 bases aligning to TRBD1. Germline V gene data show CDR1 as LNHNV and CDR2 as YYDKDF (reference sequence). The CDR3 length is 14 residues. V lost 6 bases to trimming and J lost 10 bases; unmatched junction nucleotides: 8. The CDR3 DNA is TGTGCCACCAGTCCCGACAGGGGGCTGGGAAAACTGTTTTTT. Translated: CATSPDRGLGKLFF.

The rearrangement joins TRBV4-2 to TRBJ1-6, with 8 bases aligning to TRBD1. This CDR3 is 16 amino acids long. After removal of 8 bases from V and 5 bases from J, the junction contained 11 bases not matched to a gene. Looked up from germline, CDR1 is LGHNA and CDR2 is YNFKEQ. The CDR3 sequence is CASSLTGQGDNSPLHF. The CDR3 DNA reads TGTGCCAGCTCCCTGACAGGACAGGGTGATAATTCACCCCTCCACTTT.

The CDR3 reads CARGTAFSGTGELFF. The CDR3 bases are TGTGCCAGAGGGACAGCTTTCTCAGGGACCGGGGAGCTGTTTTTT. The chain carries TRBV2 and TRBJ2-2; 7 nucleotides agree with TRBD1. This CDR3 is 15 amino acids long. Unmatched junction bases numbered 12, after V lost 9 bases and J lost 5 bases. CDR1 and CDR2 (germline): SNHLY, FYNNEI.

CDR3 in amino acids: CASSRGQGQKLFF. The CDR3 region has the DNA TGTGCCAGTTCCAGGGGACAGGGGCAGAAACTGTTTTTT. This rearrangement joins TRBV6-5 to TRBJ1-4, with TRBD1 identical over 10 bases. CDR3 length: 13 amino acids. Germline V lookup: CDR1 MNHEY, CDR2 SVGAGI. The V gene end was trimmed by 9 bases and the J gene end by 11 bases; junction bases not matched to a gene: 9.